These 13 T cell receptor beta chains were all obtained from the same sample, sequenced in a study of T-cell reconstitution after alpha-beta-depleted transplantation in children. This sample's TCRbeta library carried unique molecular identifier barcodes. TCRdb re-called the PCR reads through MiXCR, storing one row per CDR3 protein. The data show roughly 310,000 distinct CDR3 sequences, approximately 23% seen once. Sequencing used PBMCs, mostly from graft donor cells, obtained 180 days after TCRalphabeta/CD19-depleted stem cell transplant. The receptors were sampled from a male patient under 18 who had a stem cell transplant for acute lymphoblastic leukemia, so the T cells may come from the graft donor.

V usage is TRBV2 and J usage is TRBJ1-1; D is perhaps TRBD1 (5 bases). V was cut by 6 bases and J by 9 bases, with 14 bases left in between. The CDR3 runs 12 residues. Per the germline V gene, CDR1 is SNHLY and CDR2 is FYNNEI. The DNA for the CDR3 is TGTGCCAGCAGCGCTCAGGGCCCTAAAGCTTTCTTT. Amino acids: CASSAQGPKAFF.

In DNA, the CDR3 is TGTGCCAGCGCGTTTGGGGGTCCTCCCCAAGAGACCCAGTACTTC. Translating gives CASAFGGPPQETQYF. V and J are TRBV6-1 and TRBJ2-5; the D gene could be TRBD1 or TRBD2 (5 bases each). Looked up from germline, CDR1 is MNHNS and CDR2 is SASEGT. This CDR3 has 15 residues. Trimming removed 8 bases from V and 1 base from J, with 17 bases in between.

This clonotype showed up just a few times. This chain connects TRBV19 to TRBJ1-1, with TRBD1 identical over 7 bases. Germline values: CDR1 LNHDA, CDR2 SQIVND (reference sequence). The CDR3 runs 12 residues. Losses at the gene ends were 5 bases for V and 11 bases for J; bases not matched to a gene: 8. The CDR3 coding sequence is TGTGCCAGTAGTCACAGGGGACTCCAGGCTTTCTTT. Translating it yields CASSHRGLQAFF.

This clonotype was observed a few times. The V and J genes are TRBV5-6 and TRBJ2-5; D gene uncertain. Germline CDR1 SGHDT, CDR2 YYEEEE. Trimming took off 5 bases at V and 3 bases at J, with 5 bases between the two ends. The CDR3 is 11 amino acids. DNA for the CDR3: TGTGCCAGCAGTGGGGAAGAGACCCAGTACTTC. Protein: CASSGEETQYF.

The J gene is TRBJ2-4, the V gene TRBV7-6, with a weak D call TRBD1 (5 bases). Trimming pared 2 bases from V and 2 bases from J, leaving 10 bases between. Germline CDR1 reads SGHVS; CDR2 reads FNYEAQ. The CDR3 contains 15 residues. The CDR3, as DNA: TGTGCCAGCAGCTTAATCCCAGGGCCCAAAAACATTCAGTACTTC. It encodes CASSLIPGPKNIQYF.

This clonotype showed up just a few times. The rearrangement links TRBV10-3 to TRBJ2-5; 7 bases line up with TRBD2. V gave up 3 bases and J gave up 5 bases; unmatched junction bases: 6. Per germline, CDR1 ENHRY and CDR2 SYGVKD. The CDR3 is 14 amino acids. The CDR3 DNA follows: TGTGCCATCAGTGAACGGCCCGGGGGGGAGACCCAGTACTTC. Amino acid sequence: CAISERPGGETQYF.

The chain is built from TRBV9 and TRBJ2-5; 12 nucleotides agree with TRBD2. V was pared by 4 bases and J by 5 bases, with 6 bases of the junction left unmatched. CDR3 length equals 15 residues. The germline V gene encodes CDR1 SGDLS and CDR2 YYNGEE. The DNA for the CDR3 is TGTGCCAGCAGCTTGACTAGCGGGAGTATGGAGACCCAGTACTTC. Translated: CASSLTSGSMETQYF.

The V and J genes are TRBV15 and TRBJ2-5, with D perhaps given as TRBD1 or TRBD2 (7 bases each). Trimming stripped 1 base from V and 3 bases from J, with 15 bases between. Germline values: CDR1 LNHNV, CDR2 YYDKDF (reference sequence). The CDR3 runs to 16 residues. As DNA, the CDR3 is TGTGCCACCAGCAGAGTTCGAGCAGGGGGGGAAGAGACCCAGTACTTC. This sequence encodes CATSRVRAGGEETQYF.

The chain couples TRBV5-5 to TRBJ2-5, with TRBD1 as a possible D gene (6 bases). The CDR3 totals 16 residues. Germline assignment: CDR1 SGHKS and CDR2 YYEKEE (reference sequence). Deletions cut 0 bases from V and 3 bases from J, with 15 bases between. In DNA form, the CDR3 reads TGTGCCAGCAGCTTGGTACCAGGGACAATAGAAGAGACCCAGTACTTC. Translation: CASSLVPGTIEETQYF.

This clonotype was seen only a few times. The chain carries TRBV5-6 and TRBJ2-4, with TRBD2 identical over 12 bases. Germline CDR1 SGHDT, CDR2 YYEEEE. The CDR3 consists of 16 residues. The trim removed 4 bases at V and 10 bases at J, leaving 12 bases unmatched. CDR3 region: CASSPKVLAGGSIQYF. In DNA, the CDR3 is TGTGCCAGCAGCCCGAAAGTTCTAGCGGGAGGGTCAATTCAGTACTTC.

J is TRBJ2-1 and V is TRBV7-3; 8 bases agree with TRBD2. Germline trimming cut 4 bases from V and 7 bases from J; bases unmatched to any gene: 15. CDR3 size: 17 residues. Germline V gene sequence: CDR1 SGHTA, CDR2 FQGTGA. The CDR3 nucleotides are TGTGCCAGCAGCTCGCAGCCACGGGAGGGCCTCGGGAATGAGCAGTTCTTC. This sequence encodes CASSSQPREGLGNEQFF.

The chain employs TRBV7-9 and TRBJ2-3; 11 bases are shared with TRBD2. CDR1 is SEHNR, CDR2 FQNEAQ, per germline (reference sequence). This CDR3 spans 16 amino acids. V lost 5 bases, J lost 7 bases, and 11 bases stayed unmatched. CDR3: CASSIGTSGGQNTQYF. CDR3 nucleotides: TGTGCCAGCAGCATAGGGACTAGCGGAGGACAAAATACGCAGTATTTT.

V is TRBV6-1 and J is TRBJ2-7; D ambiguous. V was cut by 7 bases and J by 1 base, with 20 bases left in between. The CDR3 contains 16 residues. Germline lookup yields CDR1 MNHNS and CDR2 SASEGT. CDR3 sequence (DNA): TGTGCCAGCACCAAGACACGATCTCGATCTTCCTACGAGCAGTACTTC. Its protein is CASTKTRSRSSYEQYF.